This T cell receptor (beta chain) was identified in a study of CD8 T cells in ankylosing spondylitis. Whole-study results and caveats: Disease-associated clones were reportedly significantly overrepresented in matched ankylosing spondylitis synovial fluid. Disease-associated clones were CD8+ and fairly uncommon in peripheral blood.

Note on this clonotype: The antigen is not known.

The germline V gene has CDR1 MNHNS and CDR2 SASEGT. The V gene lost 3 bases and the J gene lost 0 bases, with 12 bases spanning the gap. The CDR3 is 17 amino acids. Preparation of TCR beta libraries was done by quantitative 5'-RACE with molecular barcodes. TCRdb re-analysed the 5' RACE reads in MiXCR, keeping a single row per CDR3 protein. The table shows 250,000 to 300,000 distinct CDR3 sequences, with over 15% occurring only once. Material: blood, either unsorted or a sorted T cell fraction (not recorded which). The sequence came from a male donor with ankylosing spondylitis or in good health (not recorded which). The J gene is TRBJ2-6, the V gene TRBV6-1, with a weak D call TRBD1 (6 bases). CDR3 coding DNA: TGTGCCAGCAGTGATCCTCTGACAGGCTCTGGGGCCAACGTCCTGACTTTC. Encoded protein: CASSDPLTGSGANVLTF.